This TCR beta chain came from a study of CD8 T cells in Susac syndrome. With V trimmed by 2 bases and J by 5 bases, 4 bases remained unmatched. The CDR3 loop spans 14 amino acids. In germline, CDR1 is SGHRS, CDR2 YFSETQ. RNA was extracted with the RNeasy kit, and a quantity of roughly 0.5 to 1 ug was reverse transcribed using random hexamers. Amplification of TCR beta CDR3 by immunoSEQ multiplex PCR spanned 54 Vbeta and 13 Jbeta. In TCRdb, the immunoSEQ multiplex PCR reads were re-called with MiXCR into one record per CDR3 protein. The table has fewer than 80,000 distinct CDR3 sequences, roughly 94% seen once.

The sequencing input was CD8+ T cells from PBMCs. J is TRBJ1-2 and V is TRBV5-1; the match to TRBD1 covers 9 bases. This sequence originates from a human donor with multiple sclerosis. CDR3 region: CASSFTGGGYGYTF. The CDR3 nucleotides read TGCGCCAGCAGCTTTACAGGGGGCGGGTATGGCTACACCTTC.